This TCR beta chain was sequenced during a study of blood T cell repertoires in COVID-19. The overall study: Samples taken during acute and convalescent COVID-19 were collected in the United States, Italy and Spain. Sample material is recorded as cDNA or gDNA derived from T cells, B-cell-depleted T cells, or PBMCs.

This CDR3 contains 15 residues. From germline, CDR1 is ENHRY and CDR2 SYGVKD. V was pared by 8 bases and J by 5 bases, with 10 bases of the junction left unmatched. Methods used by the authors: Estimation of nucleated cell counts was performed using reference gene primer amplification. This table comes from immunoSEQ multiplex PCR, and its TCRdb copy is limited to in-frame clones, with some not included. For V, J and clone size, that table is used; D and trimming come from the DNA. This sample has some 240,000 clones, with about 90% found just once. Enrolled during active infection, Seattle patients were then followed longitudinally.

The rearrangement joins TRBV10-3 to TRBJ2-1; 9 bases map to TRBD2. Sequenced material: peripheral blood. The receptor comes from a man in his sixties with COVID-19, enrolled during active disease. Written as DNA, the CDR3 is TGTGCCATCGCCGGGAGCGGGGGGCGAAACAATGAGCAGTTCTTC. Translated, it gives CAIAGSGGRNNEQFF.